This T cell receptor (beta chain) was profiled in a study of chronic HIV infection and antiretroviral therapy. TCRdb re-analysed the 5' RACE reads in MiXCR, keeping a single row per CDR3 protein. The sample has approximately 40,000 distinct CDR3 sequences; approximately 7.4% are singletons. In its sample, this clonotype was seen many times. Trimming cost V 5 bases and J 8 bases; bases outside gene matches: 8. The CDR3 contains 14 residues. Germline V lookup: CDR1 MNHEY, CDR2 SVGEGT. The gene calls are TRBV6-2 or TRBV6-3 and TRBJ1-1, with 10 positions matching TRBD1. The sample was peripheral blood. The clonotype was recovered from an adult who had HIV and had not received antiretroviral therapy, or was an uninfected healthy control (not recorded which). The CDR3 nucleotides are TGTGCCAGCAGTACACCGGGACAGGGGATAGAAGCTTTCTTT. Translated, it gives CASSTPGQGIEAFF.